This TCR beta chain was obtained from a study of blood T cell repertoires in COVID-19. About the study: There were acute and convalescent COVID-19 samples, and they came from the United States, Italy and Spain.

Study processing details: Using reference gene primer amplification, nucleated cell counts were estimated. The protocol was immunoSEQ multiplex PCR, while the TCRdb copy is restricted to in-frame clones and leaves out a portion. V, J and clone size were drawn from that table, and D and trimming were deduced from the DNA. Of about 480,000 clones detected, roughly 90% appear once; the ten largest clones hold approximately 1.8%. Germline lookup yields CDR1 LGHDT and CDR2 YNNKEL (reference sequence). The CDR3 covers 14 residues. The ends were cut back, 6 bases at V and 6 bases at J, with 17 bases in the middle. Assignment of participants to cohorts was predicated upon participant-reported clinical history.

This receptor was taken from a woman aged 40 to 55 who had recovered from COVID-19. Sequencing input: PBMCs or T cells enriched from blood (not recorded which). The chain combines TRBV3-1 (or the pseudogene TRBV3-2) with TRBJ1-1, with D unresolved. The CDR3 DNA is TGTGCCAGCAGTCCGGCGGTTATGGTCTCTGAAGCTTTCTTT. Encoded protein: CASSPAVMVSEAFF.